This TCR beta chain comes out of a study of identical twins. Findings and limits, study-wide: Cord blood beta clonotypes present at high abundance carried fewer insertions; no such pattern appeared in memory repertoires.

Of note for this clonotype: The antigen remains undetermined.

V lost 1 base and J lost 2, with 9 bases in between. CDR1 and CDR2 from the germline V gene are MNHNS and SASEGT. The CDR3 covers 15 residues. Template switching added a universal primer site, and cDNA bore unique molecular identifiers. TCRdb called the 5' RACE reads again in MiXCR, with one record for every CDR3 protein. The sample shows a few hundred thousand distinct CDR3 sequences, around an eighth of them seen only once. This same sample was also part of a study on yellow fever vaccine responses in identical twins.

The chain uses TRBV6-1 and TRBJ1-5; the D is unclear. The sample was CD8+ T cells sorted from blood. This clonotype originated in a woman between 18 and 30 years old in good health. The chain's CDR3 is CASSEEGGGNQPQHF. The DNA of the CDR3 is TGTGCCAGCAGTGAAGAAGGTGGGGGCAATCAGCCCCAGCATTTT.